This T cell receptor (beta chain) appears in the sequencing data of a study of vaccination and CD4 T cells after COVID-19. Cultured CD4+ T cell DNA was sequenced using the Oncomine TCR Beta short-read assay. MiXCR, applied by TCRdb to the PCR reads, yields one record per CDR3 protein. The table includes more than 20,000 distinct CDR3 sequences, 30% to 35% detected once. As for time point: late sampling 161 to 241 days after vaccination in three convalescent patients. Treatment of the sample: approximately 9-day PBMC culture with coronavirus spike peptide pools or control peptides (ViraFEST assay). Comment on this clonotype: Its antigen is still unknown.

Sequencing used CD4+ T cells from blood, cultured in vitro, obtained about 7 months after SARS-CoV-2 vaccination. This receptor was taken from a human donor who had recovered from COVID-19.

CDR3: CATSPGLYSGEQFF. The CDR3 bases are TGTGCCACCTCCCCGGGCCTCTACTCGGGTGAGCAGTTCTTC. The chain employs TRBV24-1 and TRBJ2-1; D gene ambiguous. The CDR3 consists of 14 residues. CDR1 and CDR2 from the germline V gene are KGHDR and SFDVKD. Between the trimmed V and J ends, which lost 9 bases and 9 bases, there was a span of 20 bases.